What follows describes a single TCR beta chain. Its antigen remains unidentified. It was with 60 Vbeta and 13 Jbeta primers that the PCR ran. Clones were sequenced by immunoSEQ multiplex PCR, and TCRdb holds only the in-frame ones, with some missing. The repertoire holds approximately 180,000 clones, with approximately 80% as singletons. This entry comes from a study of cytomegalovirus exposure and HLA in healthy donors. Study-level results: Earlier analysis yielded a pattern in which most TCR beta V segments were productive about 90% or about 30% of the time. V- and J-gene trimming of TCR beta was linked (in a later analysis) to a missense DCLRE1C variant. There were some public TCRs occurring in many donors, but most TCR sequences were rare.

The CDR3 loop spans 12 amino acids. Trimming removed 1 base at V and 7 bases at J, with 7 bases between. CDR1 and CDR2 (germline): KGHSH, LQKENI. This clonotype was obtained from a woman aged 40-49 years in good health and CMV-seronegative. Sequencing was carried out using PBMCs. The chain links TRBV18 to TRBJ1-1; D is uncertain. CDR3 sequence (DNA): TGTGCCAGCTCACCACAGATAGATGAAGCTTTCTTT. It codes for CASSPQIDEAFF.